Listed here is a single T cell receptor beta chain. The method was immunoSEQ multiplex PCR; TCRdb's version includes in-frame clones alone and lacks a portion of them. The profile shows approximately 1.1 million clones, about four fifths of them singletons. Those who donated were healthy HIV-negative adults, with no recent acute infections or vaccinations reported. Naive CD4+ cells were CD45RA-selected; the remaining cells were memory. Looked up from germline, CDR1 is MDHEN and CDR2 is SYDVKM. Trimming pared 7 bases from V and 1 base from J, leaving 7 bases between. The CDR3 is made up of 12 amino acids. This specimen comes from a study of shared clonotypes between healthy human individuals. About the research overall: CD4 naive cells filled three plates per donor, CD4 memory three, CD8 naive two and CD8 memory one.

The sequenced sample was memory CD4+ T cells from PBMCs. Subset: CD45RA-negative fraction. This sequence joins TRBV28 and TRBJ1-1, with D maybe TRBD1 (6 bases). This TCR was sampled from a man aged 18-30 years in good health. Some clones in this sample may be carry-over from other donors' samples. This chain's CDR3 is CASIRGNTEAFF. The CDR3 DNA is TGTGCCAGCATCAGGGGGAACACTGAAGCTTTCTTT.